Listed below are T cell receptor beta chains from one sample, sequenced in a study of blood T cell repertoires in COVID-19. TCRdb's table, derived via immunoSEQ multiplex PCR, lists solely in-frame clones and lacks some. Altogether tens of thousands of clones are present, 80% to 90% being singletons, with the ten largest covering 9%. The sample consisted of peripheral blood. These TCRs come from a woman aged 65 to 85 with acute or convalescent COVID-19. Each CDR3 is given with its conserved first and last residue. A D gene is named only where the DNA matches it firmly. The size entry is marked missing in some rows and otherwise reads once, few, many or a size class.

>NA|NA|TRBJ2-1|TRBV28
CASSEGSWPNEQFF
TGTGCCAGCAGTGAGGGTAGTTGGCCCAATGAGCAGTTCTTC
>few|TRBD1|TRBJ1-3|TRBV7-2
CASSTTGTSGNTIYF
TGTGCCAGCAGCACGACAGGGACCTCTGGAAACACCATATATTTT
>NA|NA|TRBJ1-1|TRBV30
CACRAFAEAFF
TGTGCCTGCAGGGCATTCGCTGAAGCTTTCTTT
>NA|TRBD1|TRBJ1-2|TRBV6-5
CASSLTGDYGYTF
TGTGCCAGCAGTCTAACAGGGGACTATGGCTACACCTTC
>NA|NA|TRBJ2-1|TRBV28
CASQSASTSNEQFF
TGTGCCAGCCAATCCGCTAGCACCTCCAATGAGCAGTTCTTC
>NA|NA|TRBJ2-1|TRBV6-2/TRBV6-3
CASSYGAQNNEQFF
TGTGCCAGCAGTTACGGAGCACAAAACAATGAGCAGTTCTTC
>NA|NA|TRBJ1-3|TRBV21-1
CASKDRGYSGNTIYF
TGTGCCAGCAAGGATAGGGGATACTCTGGAAACACCATATATTTT
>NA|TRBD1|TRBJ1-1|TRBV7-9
CASSKAGGGNTEAFF
TGTGCCAGCAGCAAGGCAGGGGGAGGTAACACTGAAGCTTTCTTT
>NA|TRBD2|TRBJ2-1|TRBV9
CASSTAPGTSLNEQFF
TGTGCCAGCAGCACCGCCCCCGGGACTAGCCTCAATGAGCAGTTCTTC
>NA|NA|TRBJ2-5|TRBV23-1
CASTPARYPAQETQYF
TGCGCCAGCACCCCCGCTCGCTACCCCGCACAAGAGACCCAGTACTTC
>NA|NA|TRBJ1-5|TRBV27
CASSLTTGNQPQHF
TGCGCCAGCAGTTTGACGACGGGGAATCAGCCCCAGCATTTT
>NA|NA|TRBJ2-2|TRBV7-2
CASSVGTPLTGELFF
TGTGCCAGCAGCGTCGGGACACCTCTCACCGGGGAGCTGTTTTTT
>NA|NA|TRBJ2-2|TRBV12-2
CASRLSGFWELFF
TGTGCAAGTCGCTTATCAGGGTTTTGGGAGCTGTTTTTT
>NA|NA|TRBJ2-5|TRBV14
CASSPKRSLGETQYF
TGTGCCAGCAGCCCTAAGCGGTCCCTTGGGGAGACCCAGTACTTC
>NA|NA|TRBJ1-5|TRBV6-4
CASSDSDSLGDQPQHF
TGTGCCAGCAGTGACTCGGACAGCCTTGGGGATCAGCCCCAGCATTTT
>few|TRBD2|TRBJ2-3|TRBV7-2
CASSLNLAGADTQYF
TGTGCCAGCAGCTTAAATCTAGCGGGGGCAGATACGCAGTATTTT
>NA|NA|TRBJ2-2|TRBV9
CASSVVSAGNTGELFF
TGTGCCAGCAGCGTAGTATCGGCGGGGAACACCGGGGAGCTGTTTTTT
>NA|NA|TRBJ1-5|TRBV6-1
CASSESGREPQHF
TGTGCCAGCAGTGAAAGCGGCCGTGAGCCCCAGCATTTT
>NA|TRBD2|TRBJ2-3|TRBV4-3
CASSQEGLAGGRTTDTQYF
TGCGCCAGCAGCCAAGAAGGGCTAGCGGGGGGCCGGACCACAGATACGCAGTATTTT
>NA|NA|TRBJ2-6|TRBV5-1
CASRTDSISGANVLTF
TGCGCCAGCAGAACGGACAGCATCTCTGGGGCCAACGTCCTGACTTTC
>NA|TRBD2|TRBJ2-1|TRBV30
CAWSVRGRAGNEQFF
TGTGCCTGGAGTGTCCGGGGGAGGGCCGGCAATGAGCAGTTCTTC
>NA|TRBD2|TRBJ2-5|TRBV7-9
CASSRTSGETQYF
TGTGCCAGCAGCCGTACTAGCGGAGAGACCCAGTACTTC
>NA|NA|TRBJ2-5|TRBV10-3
CAISESGVEETQYF
TGTGCCATCAGTGAGTCAGGAGTAGAAGAGACCCAGTACTTC
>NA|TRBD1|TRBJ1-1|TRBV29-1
CSGTGGRVEAFF
TGCAGCGGGACAGGGGGCCGGGTTGAAGCTTTCTTT
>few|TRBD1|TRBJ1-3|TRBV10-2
CASSDIGQGVGNTIYF
TGCGCCAGCAGTGACATCGGACAGGGGGTTGGAAACACCATATATTTT
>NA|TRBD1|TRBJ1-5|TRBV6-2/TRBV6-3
CASSSLQDRESQPQHF
TGTGCCAGCAGTTCACTTCAGGACAGGGAGAGTCAGCCCCAGCATTTT
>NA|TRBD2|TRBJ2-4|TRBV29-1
CSVEDGLAGAKNIQYF
TGCAGCGTTGAAGACGGACTAGCGGGAGCCAAAAACATTCAGTACTTC
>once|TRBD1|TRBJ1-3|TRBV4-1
CASSLDRGGNTIYF
TGCGCCAGCAGCCTGGACAGGGGGGGAAACACCATATATTTT
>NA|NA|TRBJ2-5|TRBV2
CASSGTDQETQYF
TGTGCCAGCAGTGGGACAGACCAAGAGACCCAGTACTTC
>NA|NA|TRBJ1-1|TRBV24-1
CATRGVWNTEAFF
TGTGCCACCAGAGGGGTTTGGAACACTGAAGCTTTCTTT
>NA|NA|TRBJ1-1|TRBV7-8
CASSPQGGMNTEAFF
TGTGCCAGCAGCCCCCAAGGAGGCATGAACACTGAAGCTTTCTTT
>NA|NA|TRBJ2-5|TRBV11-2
CASSLDLAGETQYF
TGTGCCAGCAGCTTAGATCTAGCCGGCGAGACCCAGTACTTC
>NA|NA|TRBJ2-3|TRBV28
CASSLFRGWSGDTQYF
TGTGCCAGCAGTTTATTCCGGGGATGGAGTGGAGATACGCAGTATTTT
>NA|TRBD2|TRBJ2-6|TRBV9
CASSVVGGGARSGANVLTF
TGTGCCAGCAGCGTAGTAGGCGGGGGGGCCCGCTCTGGGGCCAACGTCCTGACTTTC